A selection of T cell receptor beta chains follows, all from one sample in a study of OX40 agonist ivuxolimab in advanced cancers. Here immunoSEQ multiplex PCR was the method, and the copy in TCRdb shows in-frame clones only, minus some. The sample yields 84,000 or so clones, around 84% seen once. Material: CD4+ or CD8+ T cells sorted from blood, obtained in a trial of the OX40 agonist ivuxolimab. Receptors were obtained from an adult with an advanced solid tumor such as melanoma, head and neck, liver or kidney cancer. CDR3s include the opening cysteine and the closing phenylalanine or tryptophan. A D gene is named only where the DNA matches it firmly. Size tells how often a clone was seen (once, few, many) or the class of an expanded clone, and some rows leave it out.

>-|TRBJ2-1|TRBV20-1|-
CSTDSYNEQFF
TGCAGTACCGACAGCTACAATGAGCAGTTCTTC
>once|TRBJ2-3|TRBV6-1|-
CASSAGGETDTQYF
TGTGCCAGCAGTGCAGGGGGGGAAACAGATACGCAGTATTTT
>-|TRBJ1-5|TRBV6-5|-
CASAAGLNSNQPRHF
TGTGCCAGCGCGGCGGGACTTAATAGCAATCAGCCCCGGCATTTT
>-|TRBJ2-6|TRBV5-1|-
CASSFDDSGANVLTF
TGCGCCAGCAGCTTCGACGACTCTGGGGCCAACGTCCTGACTTTC
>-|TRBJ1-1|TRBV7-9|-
CASSPQGYTEAFF
TGTGCCAGCAGCCCCCAGGGTTACACTGAAGCTTTCTTT
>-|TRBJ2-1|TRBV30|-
CAWIQARPGEQFF
TGTGCCTGGATTCAAGCCCGCCCGGGAGAGCAGTTCTTC
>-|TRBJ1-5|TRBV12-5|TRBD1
CASGGWTGQAGSNQPQHF
TGTGCTAGTGGTGGTTGGACCGGACAGGCCGGCAGCAATCAGCCCCAGCATTTT
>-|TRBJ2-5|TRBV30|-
CAWGGPPLRETQYF
TGTGCCTGGGGGGGACCCCCACTCAGGGAGACCCAGTACTTC
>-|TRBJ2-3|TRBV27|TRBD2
CASSSGTSGGGDTQYF
TGTGCCAGCAGTTCGGGGACTAGCGGGGGCGGGGATACGCAGTATTTT
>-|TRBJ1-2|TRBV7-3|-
CASSLNSGDYGYTF
TGTGCCAGCAGCTTAAATTCGGGAGACTATGGCTACACCTTC
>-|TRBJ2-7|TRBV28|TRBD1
CASTRNRGPYEQYF
TGTGCCAGCACTCGAAACAGGGGGCCCTACGAGCAGTACTTC
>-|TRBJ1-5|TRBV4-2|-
CASSQGGPEGNQPQHF
TGTGCCAGCAGCCAGGGGGGGCCGGAGGGCAATCAGCCCCAGCATTTT
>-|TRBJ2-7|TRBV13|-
CASSSNLGRVYEQYF
TGTGCCAGCAGCTCCAACCTAGGACGGGTCTACGAGCAGTACTTC
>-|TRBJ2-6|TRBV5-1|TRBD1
CASSLVGTGPSGANVLTF
TGCGCCAGCAGCTTGGTGGGGACAGGGCCCTCTGGGGCCAACGTCCTGACTTTC
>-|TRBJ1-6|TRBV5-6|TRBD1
CASSRTGVSSYNSPLHF
TGTGCCAGCAGCCGGACAGGAGTTAGCTCCTATAATTCACCCCTCCACTTT
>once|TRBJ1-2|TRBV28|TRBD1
CASSAVDRGPRGYTF
TGTGCCAGCAGTGCAGTCGACAGGGGGCCTCGTGGCTACACCTTC
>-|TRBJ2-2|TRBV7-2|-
CASSSQGTKTGELFF
TGTGCCAGCAGCTCACAGGGTACTAAGACCGGGGAGCTGTTTTTT
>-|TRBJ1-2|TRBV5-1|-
CASSPIGTHNNLNYGYTF
TGCGCCAGCAGCCCTATAGGGACACACAACAACCTCAACTATGGCTACACCTTC
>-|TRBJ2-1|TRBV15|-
CATSRDSGSAQFF
TGTGCCACCAGCAGAGATTCGGGCAGTGCCCAGTTCTTC
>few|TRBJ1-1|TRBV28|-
CASNGGSGTEAFF
TGTGCCAGCAACGGCGGGAGTGGCACTGAAGCTTTCTTT
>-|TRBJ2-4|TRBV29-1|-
CSVAKSDIQYF
TGCAGCGTAGCGAAGAGTGACATTCAGTACTTC
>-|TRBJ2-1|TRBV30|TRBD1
CAWDPGQADNEQFF
TGTGCCTGGGATCCAGGACAGGCTGACAATGAGCAGTTCTTC
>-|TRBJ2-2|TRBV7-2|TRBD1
CASSPRTGIAGELFF
TGTGCCAGCAGCCCCCGGACAGGGATAGCCGGGGAGCTGTTTTTT
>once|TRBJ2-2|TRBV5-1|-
CASAPSHGPGELFF
TGCGCCAGCGCCCCTTCGCATGGCCCCGGGGAGCTGTTTTTT
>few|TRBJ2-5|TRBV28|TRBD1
CASSLWGRGQETQYF
TGTGCCAGCAGTTTATGGGGCAGGGGGCAAGAGACCCAGTACTTC
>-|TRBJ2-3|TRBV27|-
CASTSGALLSDTQYF
TGTGCCAGCACCTCAGGCGCATTGTTGTCAGATACGCAGTATTTT
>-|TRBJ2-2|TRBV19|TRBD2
CASRPPGLAVTGELFF
TGTGCCAGTAGACCCCCGGGACTAGCAGTCACCGGGGAGCTGTTTTTT
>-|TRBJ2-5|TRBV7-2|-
CASSYSTAQETQYF
TGTGCCAGCAGCTACTCGACAGCGCAAGAGACCCAGTACTTC
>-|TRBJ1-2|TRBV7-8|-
CASSLSGTLLWGYTF
TGTGCCAGCAGCTTATCGGGCACACTGCTATGGGGCTACACCTTC
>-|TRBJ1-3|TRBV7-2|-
CASSTRPESSGNTIYF
TGTGCCAGCAGCACAAGACCCGAAAGCTCTGGAAACACCATATATTTT
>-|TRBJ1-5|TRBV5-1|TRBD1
CASSLETGNNQPQHF
TGCGCCAGCAGCTTGGAGACAGGGAACAATCAGCCCCAGCATTTT
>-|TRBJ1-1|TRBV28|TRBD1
CASSFWGQGNTEAFF
TGTGCCAGCAGTTTCTGGGGACAGGGGAACACTGAAGCTTTCTTT
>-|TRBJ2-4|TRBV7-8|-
CASSLSILAKNIQYF
TGTGCCAGCAGCTTATCTATTCTAGCCAAAAACATTCAGTACTTC
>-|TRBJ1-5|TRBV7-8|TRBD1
CASSLIWTGRNQPQHF
TGTGCCAGCAGCTTAATTTGGACAGGGCGTAATCAGCCCCAGCATTTT
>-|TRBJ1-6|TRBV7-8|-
CASSPNTVFLPLHF
TGTGCCAGCAGCCCCAACACCGTTTTTCTCCCCCTCCACTTT
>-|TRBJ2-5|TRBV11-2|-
CASSSYRGYKETQYF
TGTGCCAGCAGCTCTTACCGGGGGTACAAAGAGACCCAGTACTTC
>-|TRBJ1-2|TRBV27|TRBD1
CASSSRTGVSTNYGYTF
TGTGCCAGCAGTTCGCGGACAGGGGTCTCAACTAACTATGGCTACACCTTC
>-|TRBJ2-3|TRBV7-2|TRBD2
CASSLLADLTDTQYF
TGTGCCAGCAGCTTACTAGCGGACCTCACAGATACGCAGTATTTT
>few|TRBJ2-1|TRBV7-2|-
CASSWGQFNEQFF
TGTGCCAGCAGCTGGGGACAATTCAATGAGCAGTTCTTC
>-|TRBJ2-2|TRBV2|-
CASTQYANTGELFF
TGTGCCAGCACCCAGTACGCGAACACCGGGGAGCTGTTTTTT
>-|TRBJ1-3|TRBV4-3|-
CASSQDPRAGNTIYF
TGCGCCAGCAGCCAAGATCCCAGGGCTGGAAACACCATATATTTT
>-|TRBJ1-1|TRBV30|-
CAWGEFLNTEAFF
TGTGCCTGGGGAGAGTTTTTGAACACTGAAGCTTTCTTT
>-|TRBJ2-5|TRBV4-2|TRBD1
CASSQEVLGQGGAQTQYF
TGTGCCAGCAGCCAAGAAGTTTTGGGACAGGGGGGTGCGCAGACCCAGTACTTC
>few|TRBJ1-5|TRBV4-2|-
CASSQDILQPQHF
TGTGCCAGCAGCCAAGACATTCTCCAGCCCCAGCATTTT
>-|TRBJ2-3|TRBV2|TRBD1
CASSGQGQSTDTQYF
TGTGCCAGCAGTGGACAGGGGCAAAGCACAGATACGCAGTATTTT
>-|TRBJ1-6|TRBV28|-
CASSRALNNSPLHF
TGTGCCAGCAGCCGAGCCCTTAATAATTCACCCCTCCACTTT